The subject of this entry is one TCR beta chain. The antigen is not known. This entry comes from a study of T cells in Graves' hyperthyroidism and ophthalmopathy. General study points: The authors' 13 V-J model separated ophthalmopathy from stable hyperthyroidism.

TCR beta CDR3 regions were amplified from RNA transcripts. A set of HTBI primers served as the primers for a first-round RT-PCR of the TCR CDR3. One entry per CDR3 protein, called by TCRdb with MiXCR from the multiplex PCR reads. The sample includes about 560,000 distinct CDR3 sequences, 15% to 19% seen only once; the top ten take 7.3%. Stable Graves' hyperthyroidism meant no ophthalmopathy progression within 18 months. Out of over 9 ml of fresh peripheral blood came the PBMCs. The V gene's germline CDR1 is SGHRS and CDR2 YFSETQ. This CDR3 contains 16 residues. V was cut by 1 base and J by 0 bases, with 8 bases left in between.

The clonotype comes from a woman aged 25-40 years with Graves' hyperthyroidism. The chain recombines TRBV5-1 with TRBJ1-6; D ambiguous. The sequencing input was blood. The CDR3 spells CASSLFPSSYNSPLHF. CDR3 in DNA: TGCGCCAGCAGCTTGTTCCCAAGCTCCTATAATTCACCCCTCCACTTT.